These T cell receptor beta chains were read from a single sample in a study of blood T cell repertoires in COVID-19. Only in-frame clones appear in the TCRdb table, and some are missing; sequencing was by immunoSEQ multiplex PCR. The sample has about 180,000 clones; over 80% are singletons. The sequenced sample consisted of peripheral blood. The receptors were gathered from a middle-aged woman with COVID-19, enrolled during active disease. Both conserved end residues are part of each CDR3. The D gene is left open where the match is weak. Clone size appears in some rows only: once, few, many, or a class for an expanded clone.

j_call,v_call,d_call,clone_size,cdr3_aa,cdr3_nt
TRBJ1-5,TRBV9,NA,NA,CASSVGGHGDQPQHF,TGTGCCAGCAGCGTAGGAGGGCACGGGGATCAGCCCCAGCATTTT
TRBJ1-4,TRBV5-1,NA,NA,CASSFGYQANEKLFF,TGCGCCAGCAGCTTTGGATATCAGGCTAATGAAAAACTGTTTTTT
TRBJ2-7,TRBV7-8,TRBD1,once,CASSPGTGFRYEQYF,TGTGCCAGCAGCCCGGGGACAGGATTCAGGTACGAGCAGTACTTC
TRBJ1-6,TRBV6-5,TRBD1,NA,CASSTDRVSPLHF,TGTGCCAGCAGCACCGACAGGGTCTCACCCCTCCACTTT
TRBJ1-1,TRBV29-1,TRBD1,NA,CSAGTGNTEAFF,TGCAGCGCCGGGACAGGGAACACTGAAGCTTTCTTT
TRBJ1-2,TRBV16,NA,NA,CASSQSTLGGDGYTF,TGTGCCAGCAGCCAATCGACGTTGGGGGGAGATGGCTACACCTTC
TRBJ2-3,TRBV7-9,NA,NA,CASSLVARGDTQYF,TGTGCCAGCAGCCTTGTAGCCAGGGGAGATACGCAGTATTTT
TRBJ2-1,TRBV10-1,NA,many,CASSSGSKDEQFF,TGCGCCAGCAGTTCCGGGAGTAAGGATGAGCAGTTCTTC
TRBJ2-7,TRBV3-1/TRBV3-2,TRBD2,NA,CASSQGGSEQYF,TGTGCCAGCAGCCAAGGCGGGAGCGAGCAGTACTTC
TRBJ2-1,TRBV24-1,TRBD1,NA,CATSDAGTGLYNEQFF,TGTGCCACCAGTGATGCCGGGACAGGGTTATACAATGAGCAGTTCTTC
TRBJ2-7,TRBV6-2/TRBV6-3,TRBD2,NA,CASSYPLGLAGNVEQYF,TGTGCCAGCAGTTACCCCCTTGGGCTAGCGGGTAACGTCGAGCAGTACTTC
TRBJ2-5,TRBV4-2,TRBD2,NA,CASSQDKASGNRPWETQYF,TGTGCCAGCAGCCAAGATAAGGCTAGCGGGAATCGGCCTTGGGAGACCCAGTACTTC
TRBJ2-3,TRBV5-4,TRBD2,once,CASTRGSSDTQYF,TGTGCCAGCACCCGCGGGAGTTCAGATACGCAGTATTTT
TRBJ1-5,TRBV7-8,TRBD1,once,CASSPAVGTGVFQPQHF,TGTGCCAGCAGCCCTGCCGTCGGGACAGGGGTGTTTCAGCCCCAGCATTTT
TRBJ2-7,TRBV19,TRBD1,NA,CASSMGTGYEQYF,TGTGCCAGTAGTATGGGGACAGGCTACGAGCAGTACTTC
TRBJ1-2,TRBV7-3,NA,NA,CASSLNWQGMINYGYTF,TGTGCCAGCAGCTTAAATTGGCAGGGTATGATAAACTATGGCTACACCTTC
TRBJ2-5,TRBV28,NA,NA,CASSLEYSSGTPESRTAQETQYF,TGTGCCAGCAGTTTAGAGTACAGCAGCGGGACACCTGAGTCTAGAACAGCCCAAGAGACCCAGTACTTC
TRBJ1-1,TRBV6-1,NA,NA,CASSEIQALDTEAFF,TGTGCCAGCAGTGAAATTCAGGCCTTGGACACTGAAGCTTTCTTT
TRBJ1-1,TRBV12-3/TRBV12-4,NA,NA,CASSQGYTEAFF,TGTGCCAGCAGTCAGGGGTACACTGAAGCTTTCTTT
TRBJ2-1,TRBV4-1,NA,NA,CASSQDQNSDEQFF,TGCGCCAGCAGCCAAGATCAAAATAGCGATGAGCAGTTCTTC
TRBJ1-6,TRBV19,NA,once,CASRPSAGDYNSPLHF,TGTGCCAGTAGACCCTCGGCAGGGGACTATAATTCACCCCTCCACTTT
TRBJ1-2,TRBV4-2,NA,NA,CASSRRALDYGYTF,TGTGCCAGCAGCCGGAGGGCGTTGGACTATGGCTACACCTTC
TRBJ2-7,TRBV3-1/TRBV3-2,TRBD2,NA,CASSRSGGDEQYF,TGTGCCAGCAGCCGTAGCGGGGGAGACGAGCAGTACTTC
TRBJ2-3,TRBV9,TRBD2,few,CASRTGTSSTDTQYF,TGTGCCAGCAGAACCGGGACTAGCAGCACAGATACGCAGTATTTT
TRBJ2-7,TRBV2,TRBD2,NA,CASSQLAGGPGEQYF,TGTGCCAGCAGTCAACTAGCGGGGGGGCCGGGGGAGCAGTACTTC
TRBJ2-7,TRBV3-1/TRBV3-2,NA,NA,CASSRTADYEQYF,TGTGCCAGCAGCCGGACAGCCGATTACGAGCAGTACTTC
TRBJ1-5,TRBV19,NA,NA,CASNDKGNQPQHF,TGTGCCAGTAACGACAAGGGCAATCAGCCCCAGCATTTT
TRBJ2-3,TRBV6-5,TRBD2,NA,CASRPGTTAGDTQYF,TGTGCCAGCAGACCCGGGACTACTGCCGGAGATACGCAGTATTTT
TRBJ1-5,TRBV19,NA,NA,CASRAGPGVYSNQPQHF,TGTGCCAGTAGGGCCGGGCCAGGGGTATATAGCAATCAGCCCCAGCATTTT
TRBJ2-7,TRBV28,TRBD1,once,CASSLLRQGPYEQYF,TGTGCCAGCAGTTTACTCCGACAGGGCCCCTACGAGCAGTACTTC
TRBJ2-2,TRBV19,TRBD2,NA,CASRDGGADTGELFF,TGTGCCAGTAGGGACGGGGGGGCCGACACCGGGGAGCTGTTTTTT
TRBJ2-5,TRBV5-1,NA,few,CASSLEGRGETQYF,TGCGCCAGCAGCTTGGAGGGCAGGGGAGAGACCCAGTACTTC
TRBJ2-3,TRBV6-4,TRBD2,few,CASSLTSGRRGDTQYF,TGTGCCAGCAGTCTGACTAGCGGGAGGAGAGGCGATACGCAGTATTTT
TRBJ2-7,TRBV18,TRBD1,NA,CASSPPQGAIYEQYF,TGTGCCAGCTCACCCCCCCAGGGGGCGATCTACGAGCAGTACTTC
TRBJ1-2,TRBV19,NA,NA,CASSPAGPPSGYTF,TGTGCCAGTAGTCCGGCAGGCCCTCCCTCGGGCTACACCTTC
TRBJ2-7,TRBV19,TRBD1,NA,CASRLGTGSEQYF,TGTGCCAGTCGCCTTGGGACAGGGAGCGAGCAGTACTTC
TRBJ1-2,TRBV5-5,NA,NA,CASSLTGSQANYGYTF,TGTGCCAGCAGCTTGACAGGTTCCCAAGCTAACTATGGCTACACCTTC
TRBJ2-7,TRBV11-2,NA,NA,CASNLDPGYEQYF,TGTGCCAGCAACTTAGATCCAGGCTACGAGCAGTACTTC
TRBJ1-1,TRBV12-1,NA,NA,CASSFAFQGAIGTEAFF,TGTGCCAGCAGCTTTGCGTTTCAGGGGGCGATAGGCACTGAAGCTTTCTTT
TRBJ2-6,TRBV27,NA,NA,CASSPKSRDISGANVLTF,TGTGCCAGCAGTCCCAAGTCCCGGGACATCTCTGGGGCCAACGTCCTGACTTTC
TRBJ2-7,TRBV14,NA,NA,CASRIRGYEQYF,TGTGCCAGCAGAATCAGGGGCTACGAGCAGTACTTC
TRBJ1-5,TRBV6-5,NA,NA,CASKSHSNQPQHF,TGTGCCAGCAAATCACATAGCAATCAGCCCCAGCATTTT